This TCR beta chain appears in the sequencing data of a study of blood T cell repertoires in COVID-19. The CDR3 sequence is 15 residues long. The germline V and J ends were trimmed by 3 bases and 5 bases, with 16 bases remaining between them. Germline V gene data show CDR1 as LNHDA and CDR2 as SQIVND (reference sequence). Data came from immunoSEQ multiplex PCR; TCRdb stores just in-frame clones and leaves some out. The sample carries roughly 73,000 clones, 88% recorded once. This TCR was recovered from a human donor in a cohort sampled during active COVID-19. Sequencing was carried out using peripheral blood. The V and J genes are TRBV19 and TRBJ2-5; D might be TRBD2 (7 bases). The DNA of the CDR3 is TGTGCCAGTAGTATCAGGGACTACAGGGTGGAGACCCAGTACTTC. It translates to CASSIRDYRVETQYF.